These 2 T cell receptor beta chains originate from one sample sequenced in a study of CD8+ T cells in alopecia areata. cDNA reverse transcribed from extracted RNA served as the sequencing template. Data came from immunoSEQ multiplex PCR; TCRdb stores just in-frame clones and leaves some out. Of some 150,000 clones in the sample, 40% to 65% were seen once. Specimen: CD8+ T cells sorted from blood, collected at week 0. The receptors here all came from a human donor with alopecia areata.

The chain combines TRBV30 with TRBJ2-1, with 9 bases that match TRBD2. Trimming took 8 bases from V and 6 from J; bases not matched to a gene: 20. Per the germline V gene, CDR1 is GTSNPN and CDR2 is SVGIG (reference sequence). The CDR3 is made up of 17 amino acids. CDR3 protein: CASSLKPLGTSRNEQFF. As DNA, the CDR3 is TGTGCCAGCAGCCTAAAACCATTGGGGACTAGCCGCAATGAGCAGTTCTTC.

The chain carries TRBV30 and TRBJ2-2; D might be TRBD2 (6 bases). The germline gives CDR1 GTSNPN, CDR2 SVGIG (reference sequence). This CDR3 comprises 14 residues. The V gene lost 2 bases and the J gene lost 0 bases, with 7 bases spanning the gap. The CDR3 DNA follows: TGTGCCTGGAGTCCTAGCGCGAACACCGGGGAGCTGTTTTTT. This encodes CAWSPSANTGELFF.